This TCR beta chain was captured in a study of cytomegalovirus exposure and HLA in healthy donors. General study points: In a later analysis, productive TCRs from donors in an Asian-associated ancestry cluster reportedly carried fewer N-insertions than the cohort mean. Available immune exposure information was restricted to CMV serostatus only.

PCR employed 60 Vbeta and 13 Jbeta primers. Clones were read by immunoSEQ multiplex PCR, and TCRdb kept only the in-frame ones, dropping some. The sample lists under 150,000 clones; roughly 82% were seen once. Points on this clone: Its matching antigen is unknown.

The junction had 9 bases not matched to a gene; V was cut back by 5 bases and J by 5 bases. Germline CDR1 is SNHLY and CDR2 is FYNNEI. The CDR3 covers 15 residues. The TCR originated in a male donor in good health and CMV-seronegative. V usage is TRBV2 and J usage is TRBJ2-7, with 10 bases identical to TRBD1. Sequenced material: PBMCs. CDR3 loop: CASSTRDRGIDEQYF. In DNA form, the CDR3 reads TGTGCCAGCAGTACCCGGGACAGGGGTATCGACGAGCAGTACTTC.